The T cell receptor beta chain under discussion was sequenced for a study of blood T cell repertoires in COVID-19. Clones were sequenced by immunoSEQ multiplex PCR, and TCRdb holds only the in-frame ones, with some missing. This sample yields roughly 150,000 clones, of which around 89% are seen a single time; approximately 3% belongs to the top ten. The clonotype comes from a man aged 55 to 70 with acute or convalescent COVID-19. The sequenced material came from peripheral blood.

CDR3 amino acids: CASGRPGTKSYEQYF. DNA of the CDR3: TGTGCCAGCGGGCGGCCAGGGACAAAATCCTACGAGCAGTACTTC. The chain recombines TRBV7-9 with TRBJ2-7; a weak D match, TRBD1 (6 bases). Per the germline V gene, CDR1 is SEHNR and CDR2 is FQNEAQ (reference sequence). There are 15 residues in the CDR3. The germline V and J ends were trimmed by 8 bases and 1 base, with 18 bases remaining between them.